This TCR beta chain was documented in a study of blood T cells in healthy people across ages. Study-wide results and caveats: In long-lived donors, naive CD4+ cell counts and diversity exceeded those of aged donors. Any conclusive comparison of naive versus antigen-experienced cells was prevented by using unsorted PBMCs. Diversity was estimated from one million T cells, and these estimates were considered underestimates.

Germline assignment: CDR1 SEHNR and CDR2 FQNEAQ (reference sequence). The germline V and J ends were trimmed by 11 bases and 0 bases, with 11 bases remaining between them. The CDR3 runs 12 residues. Turning to this clonotype: Its matching antigen is unknown.

The second PCR ran about 7 to 12 cycles with a sample-barcoded 5' primer and J-beta primers. All cDNA molecules were each tagged by a template-switch adaptor with 12 random nucleotides. TCRdb reprocessed the 5' RACE reads with MiXCR, giving one entry per CDR3 protein. The sample includes approximately 800,000 distinct CDR3 sequences, 53% of them seen just once. The chain joins TRBV7-9 to TRBJ2-7, with a tentative D call TRBD2 (6 bases). The receptor was isolated from a man of 80 years or more in good health. The sequencing sample was made of blood. The CDR3 DNA reads as TGTGCCGGTCGGGACTCCTCCTACGAGCAGTACTTC. Its translation is CAGRDSSYEQYF.